This T cell receptor beta chain emerged from a study of cytomegalovirus exposure and HLA in healthy donors. The germline CDR1 and CDR2 sequences are SQVTM and ANQGSEA. V lost 7 bases, J lost 4 bases, and 10 bases lay in between. There are 11 residues in the CDR3. 60 Vbeta and 13 Jbeta primers were used in PCR. Clones were sequenced by immunoSEQ multiplex PCR, and TCRdb holds only the in-frame ones, with some missing. The sample lists 130,000 to 150,000 clones; roughly 75% were seen once. Details on this clone: Its target is not known.

Study-wide results and limits: An analysis done earlier found most TCR beta V segments productive about 90% or about 30% of the time.

This receptor was obtained from a man aged 30-40 years in good health and CMV-seronegative. The chain has TRBV29-1 and TRBJ1-2; D unclear. The source material was PBMCs. The CDR3 nucleotides are TGCAGCGCTTATGAGGGCTATGGCTACACCTTC. This sequence encodes CSAYEGYGYTF.